This T cell receptor beta chain was recorded in a study of Graves' ophthalmopathy and Graves' hyperthyroidism. This clonotype was recorded many times. Germline CDR1 SQVTM, CDR2 ANQGSEA. J gave up 2 bases and V 6 bases, and 9 bases lay outside the gene matches. The CDR3 is 15 amino acids. Amplified TCR beta CDR3 regions were obtained using RNA transcripts as template. An opening RT-PCR round employed HTBI primers and preceded a second-round multiplex PCR. MiXCR, applied by TCRdb to the multiplex PCR reads, yields one record per CDR3 protein. The sample shows 300,000 to 450,000 distinct CDR3 sequences, roughly 17% of them seen only once. Hyperthyroidism patients, all newly diagnosed, had under 2 months' duration and ages of 18 to 65.

This receptor was taken from an adult woman with stable Graves' hyperthyroidism. The sequenced sample was peripheral blood. This chain joins TRBV29-1 and TRBJ2-2, with 7 bases matching TRBD1. In DNA, the CDR3 is TGCAGCGTGTCCTTAGGGGGCTATAACACCGGGGAGCTGTTTTTT. This translates into CSVSLGGYNTGELFF.